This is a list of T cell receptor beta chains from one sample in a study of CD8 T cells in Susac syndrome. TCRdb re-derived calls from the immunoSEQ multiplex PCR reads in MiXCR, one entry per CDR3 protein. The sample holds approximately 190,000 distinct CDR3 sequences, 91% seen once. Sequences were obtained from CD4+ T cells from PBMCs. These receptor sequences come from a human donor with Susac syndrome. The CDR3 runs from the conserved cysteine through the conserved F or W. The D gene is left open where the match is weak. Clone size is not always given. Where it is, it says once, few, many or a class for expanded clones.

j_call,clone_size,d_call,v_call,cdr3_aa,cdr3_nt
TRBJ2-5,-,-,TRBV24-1,CATSQRPGVQYF,TGTGCCACCAGCCAGAGACCCGGGGTCCAGTACTTC
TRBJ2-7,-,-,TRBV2,CASSEFFGVWVNF,TGTGCCAGCAGTGAATTTTTTGGGGTGTGGGTGAACTTC
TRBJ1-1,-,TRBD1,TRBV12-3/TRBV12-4,CASSQPQGAMVFF,TGTGCCAGCAGCCAACCACAGGGGGCGATGGTTTTCTTT
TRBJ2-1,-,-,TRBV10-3,CAIGSGSSYEQFF,TGTGCCATCGGGTCGGGGAGCTCCTACGAGCAGTTCTTC
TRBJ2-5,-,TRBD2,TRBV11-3,CASSGTSGGQETQYF,TGTGCCAGCAGCGGGACTAGCGGGGGACAAGAGACCCAGTACTTC
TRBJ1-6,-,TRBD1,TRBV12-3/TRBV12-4,CASSFMWGTGVSPLHF,TGTGCCAGCAGTTTCATGTGGGGGACAGGCGTTTCACCCCTCCACTTT
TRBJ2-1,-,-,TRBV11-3,CASSLTAFNEQFF,TGTGCCAGCAGCTTAACAGCCTTCAATGAGCAGTTCTTC
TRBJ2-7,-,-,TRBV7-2,CASSPAVYPYEQYF,TGTGCCAGCAGCCCCGCGGTGTACCCCTACGAGCAGTACTTC
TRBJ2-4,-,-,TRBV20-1,CSALHPAKNIQYF,TGCAGTGCTCTCCACCCCGCCAAAAACATTCAGTACTTC
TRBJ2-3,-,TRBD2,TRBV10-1,CAIGLAEVTDTQYF,TGCGCCATCGGACTAGCAGAAGTCACAGATACGCAGTATTTT
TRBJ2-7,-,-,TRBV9,CASSVAPDNSYEQYF,TGTGCCAGCAGCGTAGCCCCGGACAACTCCTACGAGCAGTACTTC
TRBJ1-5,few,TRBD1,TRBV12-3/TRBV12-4,CASSYAGGGNSNQPQHF,TGTGCCAGCAGTTACGCAGGGGGGGGGAATAGCAATCAGCCCCAGCATTTT
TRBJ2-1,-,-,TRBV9,CASSATTGSSYNEQFF,TGTGCCAGCAGCGCCACAACAGGGAGCTCCTACAATGAGCAGTTCTTC
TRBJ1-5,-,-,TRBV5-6,CASSLGDRSNQPQHF,TGTGCCAGCAGCTTGGGCGACAGAAGCAATCAGCCCCAGCATTTT
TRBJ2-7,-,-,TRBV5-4,CASSLEVGVLYF,TGTGCCAGCAGCTTGGAAGTCGGGGTTCTGTACTTC
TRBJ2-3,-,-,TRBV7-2,CVSVDRNTDTQYF,TGTGTTTCCGTGGACAGAAACACAGATACGCAGTATTTT
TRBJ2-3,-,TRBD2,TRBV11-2,CASSPRGRAVTDTQYF,TGTGCCAGCAGCCCCCGGGGGAGGGCTGTCACAGATACGCAGTATTTT
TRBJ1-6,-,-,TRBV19,CASSRNNSPLHF,TGTGCCAGTAGCCGGAATAATTCACCCCTCCACTTT
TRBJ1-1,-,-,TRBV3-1,CAGRRDLLDTEAFF,TGTGCCGGTAGACGGGACTTGCTGGACACTGAAGCTTTCTTT
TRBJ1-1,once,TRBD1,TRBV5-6,CASSLWDRVRTEAFF,TGTGCCAGCAGCCTGTGGGACAGGGTAAGGACTGAAGCTTTCTTT
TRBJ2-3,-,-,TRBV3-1,CASSQEGTDTQYF,TGTGCCAGCAGCCAAGAAGGCACAGATACGCAGTATTTT
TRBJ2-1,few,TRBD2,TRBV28,CASSPTSGGSNEQFF,TGTGCCAGCAGTCCCACTAGCGGGGGGTCGAATGAGCAGTTCTTC
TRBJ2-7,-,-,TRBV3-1,CASSQDPRLSYEQYF,TGTGCCAGCAGCCAAGATCCGCGACTTTCCTACGAGCAGTACTTC
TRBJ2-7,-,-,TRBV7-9,CASSLLALGSSYEQYF,TGTGCCAGCAGCCTCCTGGCCCTGGGCTCATCCTACGAGCAGTACTTC
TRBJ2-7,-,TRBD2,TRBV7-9,CASSPSLAGKVEQYF,TGTGCCAGCAGCCCCTCATTAGCGGGAAAGGTCGAGCAGTACTTC
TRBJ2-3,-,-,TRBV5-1,CASKPPADVTDTQYF,TGCGCCAGCAAGCCGCCTGCGGATGTCACAGATACGCAGTATTTT
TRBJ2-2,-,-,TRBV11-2,CASSLVRSGELFF,TGTGCCAGCAGCTTAGTCCGGTCCGGGGAGCTGTTTTTT
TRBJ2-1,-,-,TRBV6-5,CASSYDPGLDRYNEQFF,TGTGCCAGCAGTTACGATCCGGGACTGGATCGCTACAATGAGCAGTTCTTC
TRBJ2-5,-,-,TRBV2,CASSEEAPQETQYF,TGTGCCAGCAGTGAAGAGGCGCCTCAAGAGACCCAGTACTTC
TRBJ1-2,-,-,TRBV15,CATSRDTVVGPLNGYTF,TGTGCCACCAGCAGAGATACGGTCGTCGGGCCCCTGAATGGCTACACCTTC
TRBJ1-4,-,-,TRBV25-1,CASSGNEKLFF,TGTGCCAGCAGTGGGAATGAAAAACTGTTTTTT
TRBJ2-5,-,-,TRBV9,CASSVGGYQETQYF,TGTGCCAGCAGCGTAGGGGGGTACCAAGAGACCCAGTACTTC
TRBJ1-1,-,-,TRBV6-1,CASRPQTLEAFF,TGTGCCAGCAGGCCTCAGACCCTTGAAGCTTTCTTT
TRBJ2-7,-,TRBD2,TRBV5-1,CASSPELAGGHEQYF,TGCGCCAGCAGCCCGGAACTAGCGGGAGGCCACGAGCAGTACTTC
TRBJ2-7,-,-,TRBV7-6,CASSLGLAGAATYEQYF,TGTGCCAGCAGCTTAGGCTTGGCAGGGGCGGCAACCTACGAGCAGTACTTC
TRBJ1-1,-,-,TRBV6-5,CASNLREDSEAFF,TGTGCCAGCAACCTTAGGGAGGATTCTGAAGCTTTCTTT
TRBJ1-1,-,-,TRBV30,CAWTGEGETEAFF,TGTGCCTGGACGGGGGAGGGAGAAACTGAAGCTTTCTTT
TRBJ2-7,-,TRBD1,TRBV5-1,CASSEGQGAYEQYF,TGCGCCAGCAGCGAGGGACAGGGGGCCTACGAGCAGTACTTC
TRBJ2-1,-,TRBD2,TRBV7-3,CASSRGSGSANEQFF,TGTGCCAGCAGTAGGGGGAGCGGGAGTGCTAATGAGCAGTTCTTC
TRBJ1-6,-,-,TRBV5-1,CASSYIFSRQIHSPLHF,TGCGCCAGCAGTTACATTTTCAGTCGACAGATCCATTCACCCCTCCACTTT
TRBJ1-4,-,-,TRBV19,CASSGMDRATNEKLFF,TGTGCCAGTAGTGGGATGGATCGGGCAACTAATGAAAAACTGTTTTTT
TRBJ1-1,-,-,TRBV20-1,CSARDLVTRTEAFF,TGCAGTGCTAGAGATCTAGTGACCCGCACTGAAGCTTTCTTT
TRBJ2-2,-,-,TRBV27,CASSTGVQILNTGELFF,TGTGCCAGCAGTACGGGAGTACAGATATTAAACACCGGGGAGCTGTTTTTT
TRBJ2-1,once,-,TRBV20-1,CSAEQGWGYNEQFF,TGCAGTGCCGAACAGGGATGGGGCTACAATGAGCAGTTCTTC
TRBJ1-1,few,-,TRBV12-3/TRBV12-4,CASSPRTANTEAFF,TGTGCCAGCAGTCCACGGACAGCTAACACTGAAGCTTTCTTT
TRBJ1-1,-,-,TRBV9,CASSTHKDKGYTEAFF,TGTGCCAGCAGCACCCATAAAGACAAGGGGTACACTGAAGCTTTCTTT
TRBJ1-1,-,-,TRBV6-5,CASSRGWQTEAFF,TGTGCCAGCAGTAGAGGGTGGCAGACTGAAGCTTTCTTT
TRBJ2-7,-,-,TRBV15,CATSRKKNYEQYF,TGTGCCACCAGCAGAAAGAAGAACTACGAGCAGTACTTC
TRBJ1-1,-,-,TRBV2,CASIGVSGTEAFF,TGTGCCAGCATCGGGGTTTCAGGCACTGAAGCTTTCTTT
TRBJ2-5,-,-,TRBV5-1,CASSPQSRDQETQYF,TGCGCCAGCAGCCCACAGTCCAGGGATCAAGAGACCCAGTACTTC
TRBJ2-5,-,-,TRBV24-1,CATSDSAGGGETQYF,TGTGCCACCAGTGATTCTGCAGGGGGAGGGGAGACCCAGTACTTC
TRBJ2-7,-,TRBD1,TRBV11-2,CASSSSRGTYEQYF,TGTGCCAGCAGCTCGTCCAGGGGGACCTACGAGCAGTACTTC
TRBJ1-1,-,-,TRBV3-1,CASSQVTGLGTEAFF,TGTGCCAGCAGCCAAGTAACGGGCCTGGGCACTGAAGCTTTCTTT
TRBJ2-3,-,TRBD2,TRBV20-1,CSASPSLAASTDTQYF,TGCAGTGCTAGTCCATCCCTAGCGGCTAGCACAGATACGCAGTATTTT
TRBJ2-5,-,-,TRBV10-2,CASKKGGWETQYF,TGCGCCAGCAAGAAAGGGGGATGGGAGACCCAGTACTTC
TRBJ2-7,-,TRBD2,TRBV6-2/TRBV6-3,CASTRTSGNYEQYF,TGTGCCAGCACCCGGACTAGCGGCAACTACGAGCAGTACTTC
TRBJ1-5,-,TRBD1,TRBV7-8,CASSRLTGRDGQPQHF,TGTGCCAGCAGCCGACTGACAGGGAGGGATGGCCAGCCCCAGCATTTT
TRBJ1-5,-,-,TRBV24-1,CATSDPNQPQHF,TGTGCCACCAGTGACCCGAATCAGCCCCAGCATTTT
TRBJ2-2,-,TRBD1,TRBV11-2,CASRPGTGRRRNTGELFF,TGTGCCAGCAGACCGGGGACAGGGCGGAGGAGGAACACCGGGGAGCTGTTTTTT
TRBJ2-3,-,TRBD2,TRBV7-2,CASSLGPSGRSRLPDTQYF,TGTGCCAGCAGCTTAGGTCCCAGCGGGAGATCGAGGCTCCCAGATACGCAGTATTTT